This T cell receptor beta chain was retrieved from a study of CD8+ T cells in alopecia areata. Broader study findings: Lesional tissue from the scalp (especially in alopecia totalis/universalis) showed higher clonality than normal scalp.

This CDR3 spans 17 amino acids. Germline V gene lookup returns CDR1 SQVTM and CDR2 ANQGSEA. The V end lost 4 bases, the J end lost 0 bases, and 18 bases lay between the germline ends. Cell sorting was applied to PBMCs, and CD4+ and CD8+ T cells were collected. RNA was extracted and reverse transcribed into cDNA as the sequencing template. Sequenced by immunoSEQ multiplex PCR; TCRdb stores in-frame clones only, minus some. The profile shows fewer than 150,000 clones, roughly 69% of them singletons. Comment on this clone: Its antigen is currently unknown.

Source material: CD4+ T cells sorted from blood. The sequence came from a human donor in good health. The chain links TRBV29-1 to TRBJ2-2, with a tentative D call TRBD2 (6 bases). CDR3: CSVAPLGGAANTGELFF. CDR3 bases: TGCAGCGTTGCGCCGCTAGGAGGGGCCGCGAACACCGGGGAGCTGTTTTTT.